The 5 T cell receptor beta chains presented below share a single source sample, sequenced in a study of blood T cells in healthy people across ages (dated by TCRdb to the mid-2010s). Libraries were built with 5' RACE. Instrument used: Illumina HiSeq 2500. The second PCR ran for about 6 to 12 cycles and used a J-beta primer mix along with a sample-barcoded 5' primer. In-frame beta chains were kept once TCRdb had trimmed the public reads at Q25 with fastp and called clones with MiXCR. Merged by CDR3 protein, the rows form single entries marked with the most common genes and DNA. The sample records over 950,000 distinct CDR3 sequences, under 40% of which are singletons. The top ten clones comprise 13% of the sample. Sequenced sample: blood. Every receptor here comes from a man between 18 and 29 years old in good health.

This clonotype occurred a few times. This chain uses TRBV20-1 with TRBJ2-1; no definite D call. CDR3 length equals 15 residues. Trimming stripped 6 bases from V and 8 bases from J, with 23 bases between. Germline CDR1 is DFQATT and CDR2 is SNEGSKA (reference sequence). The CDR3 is CSAAFRASPADEQFF. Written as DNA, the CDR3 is TGCAGTGCCGCCTTCCGAGCTTCTCCCGCGGATGAGCAGTTCTTC.

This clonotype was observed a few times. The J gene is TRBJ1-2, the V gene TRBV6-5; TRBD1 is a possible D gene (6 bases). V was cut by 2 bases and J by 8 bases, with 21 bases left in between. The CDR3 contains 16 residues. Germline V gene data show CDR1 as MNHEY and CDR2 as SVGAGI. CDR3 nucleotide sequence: TGTGCCAGCAGTTACGATCAAACCGGGGGCAGGGGCGGCTACACCTTC. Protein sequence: CASSYDQTGGRGGYTF.

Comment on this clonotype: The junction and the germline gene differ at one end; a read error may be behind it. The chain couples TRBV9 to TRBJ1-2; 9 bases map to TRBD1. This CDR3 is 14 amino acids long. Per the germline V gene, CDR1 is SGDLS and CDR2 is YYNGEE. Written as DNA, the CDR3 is TGTGCCAGCAGCGTAGGAACAGGGGGCGATGGCTGCACCTTC. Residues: CASSVGTGGDGCTF.

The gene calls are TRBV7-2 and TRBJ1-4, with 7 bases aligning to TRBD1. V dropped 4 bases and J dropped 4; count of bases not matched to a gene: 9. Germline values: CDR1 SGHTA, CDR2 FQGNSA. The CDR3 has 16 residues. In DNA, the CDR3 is TGTGCCAGCAGCTCAAACCCGGGACAGCTTAATGAAAAACTGTTTTTT. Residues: CASSSNPGQLNEKLFF.

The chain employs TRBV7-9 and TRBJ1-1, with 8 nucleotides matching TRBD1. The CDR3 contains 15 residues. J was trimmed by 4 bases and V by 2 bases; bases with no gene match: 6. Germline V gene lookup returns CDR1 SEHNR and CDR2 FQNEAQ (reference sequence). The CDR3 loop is CASSLTGGYGTEAFF. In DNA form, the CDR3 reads TGTGCCAGCAGCTTAACAGGGGGTTATGGCACTGAAGCTTTCTTT.